The 26 T cell receptor beta chains reported below all come from one sample, sequenced in a study of cytomegalovirus exposure and HLA in healthy donors. Method: immunoSEQ multiplex PCR; TCRdb's copy keeps in-frame clones and lacks some. The table records approximately 300,000 clones, 70% to 90% of them present only once. Material for sequencing was PBMCs. These receptors originate from a woman under 30 in good health and CMV-seronegative.

The chain couples TRBV9 to TRBJ1-2; 12 nucleotides match TRBD1. V trimming: 2 bases; J trimming: 8 bases; junction bases outside the gene matches: 7. CDR3 length: 15 residues. Per germline, CDR1 SGDLS and CDR2 YYNGEE. The CDR3: CASSVGEGTGGGYTF. CDR3 DNA sequence: TGTGCCAGCAGCGTTGGGGAGGGGACAGGGGGCGGCTACACCTTC. Based on the CDR3 plus reference TRBV9 and TRBJ1-2, the full variable domain is DSGVTQTPKHLITATGQRVTLRCSPRSGDLSVYWYQQSLDQGLQFLIQYYNGEERAKGNILERFSAQQFPDLHSELNLSSLELGDSALYFCASSVGEGTGGGYTFGSGTRLTVV.

The rearrangement links TRBV4-2 to TRBJ2-7; 9 bases are a match to TRBD2. V was clipped by 4 bases and J by 2 bases; unmatched bases: 3. Germline assignment: CDR1 LGHNA and CDR2 YNFKEQ. This CDR3 is built from 14 residues. The CDR3 loop is CASSRGRGAYEQYF. CDR3 nucleotides: TGTGCCAGCAGCCGCGGGAGGGGGGCCTACGAGCAGTACTTC.

The rearrangement joins TRBV7-3 to TRBJ2-5; 14 nucleotides match TRBD2. The CDR3 runs 18 residues. V lost 5 bases to trimming and J lost 2 bases; unmatched junction nucleotides: 10. The germline V gene encodes CDR1 SGHTA and CDR2 FQGTGA. Written as DNA, the CDR3 is TGTGCCAGCAGCATCGGACTAGCGGGAGGAGGGGGTCAAGAGACCCAGTACTTC. Amino acid sequence: CASSIGLAGGGGQETQYF.

The chain uses TRBV7-3 and TRBJ2-3; 8 bases fit TRBD2. The germline CDR1 and CDR2 sequences are SGHTA and FQGTGA. The CDR3 runs 15 residues. The ends lost 2 bases at V and 1 base at J; junction bases unmatched: 2. CDR3 nucleotides: TGTGCCAGCAGCTTAGTACTAGCGGGCACAGATACGCAGTATTTT. Translating gives CASSLVLAGTDTQYF.

This chain links TRBV5-1 with TRBJ2-2, with TRBD2 matching over 8 bases. The CDR3 covers 17 residues. Germline trimming cut 4 bases from V and 0 bases from J; bases unmatched to any gene: 8. Germline V gene lookup returns CDR1 SGHRS and CDR2 YFSETQ. CDR3 protein: CASSPGIAGSNTGELFF. CDR3 bases: TGCGCCAGCAGCCCCGGTATAGCGGGATCGAACACCGGGGAGCTGTTTTTT.

V and J are TRBV9 and TRBJ2-3, with D perhaps TRBD2 (7 bases). The length of the CDR3 is 17 residues. Germline V lookup: CDR1 SGDLS, CDR2 YYNGEE. The V gene lost 3 bases and the J gene lost 1 base, with 18 bases spanning the gap. The CDR3 region has the DNA TGTGCCAGCAGCGCCAGCCTAGGGGGGGTTGGCACAGATACGCAGTATTTT. Its translation: CASSASLGGVGTDTQYF. The complete variable domain, with remaining parts taken from reference TRBV9 and TRBJ2-3, reads DSGVTQTPKHLITATGQRVTLRCSPRSGDLSVYWYQQSLDQGLQFLIQYYNGEERAKGNILERFSAQQFPDLHSELNLSSLELGDSALYFCASSASLGGVGTDTQYFGPGTRLTVL.

A few counts support this clone. Within the sample, other DNA sequences also encode this same CDR3. The rearrangement links TRBV6-5 to TRBJ2-7, with D unclear. The length of the CDR3 is 13 residues. Trimming pared 0 bases from V and 3 bases from J, leaving 6 bases between. Per the germline V gene, CDR1 is MNHEY and CDR2 is SVGAGI. CDR3 nucleotide sequence: TGTGCCAGCAGTTACTCGGGCAGCTACGAGCAGTACTTC. Encoded protein: CASSYSGSYEQYF.

CDR3 DNA: TGTGCCAGCAGTGAAACTAGCGACCGGCAGTATTTT. Amino acid sequence: CASSETSDRQYF. The chain employs TRBV2 and TRBJ2-3; 7 bases map to TRBD2. Trimming took 2 bases from V and 11 from J; bases not matched to a gene: 4. CDR3 length: 12 amino acids. Germline V gene lookup returns CDR1 SNHLY and CDR2 FYNNEI. The full variable domain, rest sourced from reference TRBV2 and TRBJ2-3, is EPEVTQTPSHQVTQMGQEVILRCVPISNHLYFYWYRQILGQKVEFLVSFYNNEISEKSEIFDDQFSVERPDGSNFTLKIRSTKLEDSAMYFCASSETSDRQYFGPGTRLTVL.

To note about this clone: An end of the junction differs from the germline gene, which may be a read error. The CDR3 sequence: CASSEGYSYEQYF. The DNA of the CDR3 is TGTGCCAGCAGCGAAGGTTACTCCTACGAGCAGTACTTC. The V and J genes are TRBV6-1 and TRBJ2-7; D ambiguous. Germline CDR1 and CDR2: MNHNS and SASEGT. The CDR3 loop spans 13 amino acids.

This clone was picked up a small number of times. V is TRBV7-2 and J is TRBJ1-2; D is possibly TRBD1 (5 bases). The CDR3 consists of 11 residues. Trimming removed 2 bases from V and 8 bases from J, with 6 bases in between. Per the germline V gene, CDR1 is SGHTA and CDR2 is FQGNSA. The CDR3 DNA sequence: TGTGCCAGCAGCTTAAACAGGGGCTACACCTTC. It is translated as CASSLNRGYTF.

J is TRBJ2-2 and V is TRBV25-1; D is unclear. V was shortened by 6 bases and J by 4 bases, with 9 bases between the two germline ends. The CDR3 consists of 13 residues. The germline V gene encodes CDR1 MGHDK and CDR2 SYGVNS. CDR3 residues: CASSYPSTGELFF. The CDR3 DNA reads TGTGCCAGCAGCTACCCGAGCACCGGGGAGCTGTTTTTT.

The V gene is TRBV6-6, the J gene TRBJ2-7; D remains unclear. The CDR3 has 12 residues. Germline CDR1 is MNHNY and CDR2 is SVGAGI (reference sequence). Trimming left V 6 bases short and J 1 base short, with 7 bases between. CDR3 loop: CASSQVSYEQYF. The CDR3 region has the DNA TGTGCCAGCAGCCAGGTTTCCTACGAGCAGTACTTC.

This clone was counted between two and nine times. The J gene is TRBJ2-5, the V gene TRBV18; D remains unclear. Germline V gene lookup returns CDR1 KGHSH and CDR2 LQKENI. CDR3 size: 11 residues. V was shortened by 3 bases and J by 5 bases, with 4 bases between the two germline ends. In nucleotides, the CDR3 is TGTGCCAGCTCACCCCGGGAGACCCAGTACTTC. Its translation: CASSPRETQYF.

The CDR3 loop reads CAWSSGDRSEQYF. The CDR3 region has the DNA TGTGCCTGGAGTTCGGGGGATCGCTCCGAGCAGTACTTC. This chain joins TRBV30 and TRBJ2-7; maybe TRBD2 (6 bases). Between the trimmed V and J ends, which lost 2 bases and 6 bases, there was a span of 14 bases. CDR3 size: 13 residues. The V gene's germline CDR1 is GTSNPN and CDR2 SVGIG (reference sequence).

This clone has only one observation. The rearrangement joins TRBV28 to TRBJ1-5; 8 bases align to TRBD1. V lost 5 bases, J lost 4 bases, and 7 bases stayed unmatched. The CDR3 consists of 15 residues. CDR1 and CDR2 (germline): MDHEN, SYDVKM. CDR3 residues: CASSPRQGWNQPQHF. In nucleotides, the CDR3 is TGTGCCAGCAGTCCTAGACAGGGGTGGAATCAGCCCCAGCATTTT. Supplemented by reference TRBV28 and TRBJ1-5, the full variable domain reads DVKVTQSSRYLVKRTGEKVFLECVQDMDHENMFWYRQDPGLGLRLIYFSYDVKMKEKGDIPEGYSVSREKKERFSLILESASTNQTSMYLCASSPRQGWNQPQHFGDGTRLSIL.

The chain is built from TRBV7-2 and TRBJ2-3; 10 bases agree with TRBD1. The CDR3 has 15 amino acids. Germline V gives CDR1 SGHTA, CDR2 FQGNSA. V gave up 5 bases and J gave up 2 bases; unmatched junction bases: 4. The CDR3, as DNA: TGTGCCAGCAGCCCAAGACAGGGGGCCACAGATACGCAGTATTTT. Translation gives CASSPRQGATDTQYF. The complete variable domain, with remaining parts taken from reference TRBV7-2 and TRBJ2-3, reads GAGVSQSPSNKVTEKGKDVELRCDPISGHTALYWYRQSLGQGLEFLIYFQGNSAPDKSGLPSDRFSAERTGGSVSTLTIQRTQQEDSAVYLCASSPRQGATDTQYFGPGTRLTVL.

V and J are TRBV6-5 and TRBJ1-1; a weak D match, TRBD1 (6 bases). CDR1 and CDR2 from the germline V gene are MNHEY and SVGAGI. This CDR3 has 13 amino acids. Trimming pared 6 bases from V and 3 bases from J, leaving 11 bases between. This chain's CDR3 is CASSLQGYTEAFF. Here the CDR3 DNA reads TGTGCCAGCAGCTTACAGGGATACACTGAAGCTTTCTTT.

The rearrangement uses TRBV6-5 and TRBJ2-3; D might be TRBD2 (6 bases). The CDR3 sequence is 15 residues long. CDR1 is MNHEY, CDR2 SVGAGI, per germline. V shed 3 bases and J shed 0 bases, with 10 bases lying between them. CDR3 DNA sequence: TGTGCCAGCAGTTATTACGGGAGAAGCACAGATACGCAGTATTTT. This codes for CASSYYGRSTDTQYF.

The rearrangement joins TRBV5-8 to TRBJ2-1; D remains unclear. The V end lost 0 bases, the J end lost 6 bases, and 4 bases lay between the germline ends. Germline loops: CDR1 SGHTS, CDR2 YDEGEE. This CDR3 spans 12 amino acids. CDR3: CASSLVLNEQFF. DNA for the CDR3: TGTGCCAGCAGCTTGGTCCTCAATGAGCAGTTCTTC.

V is TRBV10-3 and J is TRBJ1-4; D ambiguous. Germline loops: CDR1 ENHRY, CDR2 SYGVKD. The ends were cut back, 6 bases at V and 5 bases at J, with 13 bases in the middle. The CDR3 sequence is 14 residues long. CDR3 region: CAISRRAENEKLFF. The CDR3 nucleotides are TGTGCCATCAGCAGGCGGGCAGAAAATGAAAAACTGTTTTTT.

This chain connects TRBV30 to TRBJ2-2; D possibly corresponds to TRBD2 (5 bases). CDR3 length: 12 amino acids. The V gene's germline CDR1 is GTSNPN and CDR2 SVGIG (reference sequence). This CDR3 reads CPPGRNTGELFF. CDR3 DNA sequence: TGTCCCCCGGGGAGGAACACCGGGGAGCTGTTTTTT.

This clone was picked up one time. The chain links TRBV7-3 to TRBJ2-1; 7 bases are shared with TRBD2. Germline assignment: CDR1 SGHTA and CDR2 FQGTGA. CDR3 length: 14 residues. V was clipped by 4 bases and J by 10 bases; unmatched bases: 10. The CDR3 bases are TGTGCCAGCAGCTCCCAGCAGGAGGGAGGGGAGCAGTTCTTC. The encoded protein is CASSSQQEGGEQFF. The whole variable domain, filled in from reference TRBV7-3 and TRBJ2-1, reads GAGVSQTPSNKVTEKGKYVELRCDPISGHTALYWYRQSLGQGPEFLIYFQGTGAADDSGLPNDRFFAVRPEGSVSTLKIQRTERGDSAVYLCASSSQQEGGEQFFGPGTRLTVL.

Remarks on this clone: This CDR3 is also generated by other DNA sequences in the sample. V is TRBV18 and J is TRBJ2-7, with 9 nucleotides matching TRBD1. The CDR3 totals 14 residues. The germline CDR1 and CDR2 sequences are KGHSH and LQKENI. Unmatched junction bases numbered 4, after V lost 3 bases and J lost 4 bases. CDR3 loop: CASSPGQGSYEQYF. CDR3 nucleotides: TGTGCCAGCTCACCGGGACAGGGTTCTTACGAGCAGTACTTC. The full variable domain, in which reference TRBV18 and TRBJ2-7 provide the parts outside the CDR3, is NAGVMQNPRHLVRRRGQEARLRCSPMKGHSHVYWYRQLPEEGLKFMVYLQKENIIDESGMPKERFSAEFPKEGPSILRIQQVVRGDSAAYFCASSPGQGSYEQYFGPGTRLTVT.

This clone has a handful of counts. The chain carries TRBV2 and TRBJ2-3; the match to TRBD1 covers 11 bases. CDR3 length equals 19 residues. V dropped 6 bases and J dropped 4; count of bases not matched to a gene: 18. The V gene's germline CDR1 is SNHLY and CDR2 FYNNEI. This chain's CDR3 is CASRPGQGASPGGADTQYF. CDR3 sequence (DNA): TGTGCCAGCAGGCCAGGACAGGGGGCTTCACCCGGGGGAGCAGATACGCAGTATTTT.

The V gene is TRBV14, the J gene TRBJ2-3, with D perhaps matching TRBD2 (6 bases). This CDR3 region has 16 residues. Per the germline V gene, CDR1 is SGHDN and CDR2 is FVKESK. V was pared by 4 bases and J by 1 base, with 15 bases between. Here the CDR3 reads CASSRDWTPGTDTQYF. The CDR3 region has the DNA TGTGCCAGCAGCCGGGACTGGACGCCTGGCACAGATACGCAGTATTTT.

J is TRBJ2-5 and V is TRBV6-1, with 10 positions matching TRBD1. Germline lookup yields CDR1 MNHNS and CDR2 SASEGT. The CDR3 loop spans 16 amino acids. V lost 3 bases, J lost 7 bases, and 11 bases stayed unmatched. The CDR3 spells CASSEADRGPWGTQYF. As DNA, the CDR3 is TGTGCCAGCAGTGAGGCCGACAGGGGGCCTTGGGGGACCCAGTACTTC.